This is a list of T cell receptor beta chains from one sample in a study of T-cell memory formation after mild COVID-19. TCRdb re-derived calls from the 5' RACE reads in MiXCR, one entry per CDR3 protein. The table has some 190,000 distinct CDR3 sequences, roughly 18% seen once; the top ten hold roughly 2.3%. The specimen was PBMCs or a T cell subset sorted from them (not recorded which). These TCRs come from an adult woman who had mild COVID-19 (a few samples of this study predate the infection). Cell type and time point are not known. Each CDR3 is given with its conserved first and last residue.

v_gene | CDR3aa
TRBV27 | CASRPDRGSETQYF
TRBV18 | CASSPPSDRVGNQPQHF
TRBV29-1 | CSVAMNTEAFF
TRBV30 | CAWSVVSGWGTEAFF
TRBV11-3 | CASSFSFLTWEAFF
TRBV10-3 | CAISESSLGSEAFF
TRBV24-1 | CATSDPGTSGTYTQYF
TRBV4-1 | CASSQDGFLYGYTF
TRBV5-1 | CASSREGGARSTDTQYF
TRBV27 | CASSSGGSYEQYF
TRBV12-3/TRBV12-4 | CASRLRENEQFF
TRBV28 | CASSLSGGRDYGYTF
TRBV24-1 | CATSDLEGNYGYTF
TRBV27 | CASSLRQGNQPQHF
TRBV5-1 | CASSTTGSSTDTQYF
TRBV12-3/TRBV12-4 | CASSWTSGQETQYF
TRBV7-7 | CASSADRGPGNTIYF
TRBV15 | CATSGERAPYEQYF
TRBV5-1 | CASSLPPNEQYF
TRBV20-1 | CSAKTGGRGYGYTF
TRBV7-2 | CASSSGPPSTNEKLFF
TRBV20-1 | CSARKGLATYNEQFF
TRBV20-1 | CSARSLAGAYEQYF
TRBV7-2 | CASSLLPGEGADTQYF
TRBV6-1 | CASRQGLSTDTQYF
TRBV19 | CASSRRGFSTDTQYF
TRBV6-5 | CASSYGQGNNEQFF
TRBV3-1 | CASSHRGALIYEQYF
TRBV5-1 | CASSLAGGAGQPQHF
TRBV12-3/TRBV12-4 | CASSPHNTGELFF